What follows are 20 T cell receptor beta chains derived from one specimen sequenced in a study of cytomegalovirus exposure and HLA in healthy donors. The PCR employed 60 Vbeta primers together with 13 Jbeta primers. TCRdb's copy holds only in-frame clones and misses some; the assay was immunoSEQ multiplex PCR. Altogether almost 200,000 clones are present, around 78% being singletons, with the ten largest covering approximately 2%. Material: PBMCs. The receptors come from a man aged 30 to 45 in good health and CMV-seronegative.

This clone was recorded only once. The chain joins TRBV4-1 to TRBJ2-7; 9 positions agree with TRBD2. Looked up from germline, CDR1 is MGHRA and CDR2 is YSYEKL. V lost 1 base and J lost 1; bases outside the gene matches: 5. CDR3 length equals 16 residues. CDR3 sequence: CASSQASTSGSYEQYF. DNA for the CDR3: TGCGCCAGCAGCCAAGCGAGCACTAGCGGGTCCTACGAGCAGTACTTC.

V and J are TRBV28 and TRBJ1-1; D is unclear. The CDR3 has 13 residues. Trimming pared 2 bases from V and 6 bases from J, leaving 10 bases between. The germline gives CDR1 MDHEN, CDR2 SYDVKM. This CDR3 is CASSLPIPPEAFF. The CDR3 coding sequence is TGTGCCAGCAGTTTACCCATCCCCCCTGAAGCTTTCTTT. The complete variable domain, with remaining parts taken from reference TRBV28 and TRBJ1-1, reads DVKVTQSSRYLVKRTGEKVFLECVQDMDHENMFWYRQDPGLGLRLIYFSYDVKMKEKGDIPEGYSVSREKKERFSLILESASTNQTSMYLCASSLPIPPEAFFGQGTRLTVV.

This chain links TRBV11-3 with TRBJ2-1, with a possible D match to TRBD2 (6 bases). Germline V lookup: CDR1 SGHNT, CDR2 YENEEA. The CDR3 has 15 residues. Deletions cut 0 bases from V and 2 bases from J, with 8 bases between. The CDR3 loop is CASSLDAGPYNEQFF. CDR3 DNA: TGTGCCAGCAGCTTAGACGCGGGACCCTACAATGAGCAGTTCTTC.

This clone appeared a single time. The CDR3 DNA is TGCGCCAGCAGCCACCCAACTAGGAACCAAGAGACCCAGTACTTC. This codes for CASSHPTRNQETQYF. The rearrangement links TRBV4-1 to TRBJ2-5; possible D gene TRBD2, 5 bases. The V gene's germline CDR1 is MGHRA and CDR2 YSYEKL. This CDR3 is 15 amino acids long. With 3 bases removed from V and 0 bases from J, the gap between germline ends came to 11 bases.

V is TRBV27 and J is TRBJ2-6; the D gene is possibly TRBD2 (5 bases). Trimming cost V 3 bases and J 6 bases, with 9 bases left between them. The CDR3 length is 14 residues. Germline assignment: CDR1 MNHEY and CDR2 SMNVEV (reference sequence). CDR3 protein: CASSLRVPANVLTF. The CDR3 nucleotides read TGTGCCAGCAGTTTGAGGGTACCGGCCAACGTCCTGACTTTC.

The V and J genes are TRBV4-1 and TRBJ2-3; D unresolved. The CDR3 totals 13 residues. V was clipped by 2 bases and J by 4 bases, with 7 bases between them. CDR1 MGHRA and CDR2 YSYEKL come from the germline V gene. CDR3 region: CASSQTYSDTQYF. In DNA, the CDR3 is TGCGCCAGCAGCCAAACCTATTCAGATACGCAGTATTTT.

The rearrangement uses TRBV25-1 and TRBJ2-6; 7 bases agree with TRBD1. With 6 bases clipped from V and 3 bases from J, the junction kept 2 bases outside the gene matches. CDR3 length: 14 amino acids. Germline-derived CDR1 and CDR2 are MGHDK and SYGVNS. The DNA for the CDR3 is TGTGCCAGCAGAGGGGGCGTTGGGGCCAACGTCCTGACTTTC. It codes for CASRGGVGANVLTF. Full variable domain (rest looked up from reference TRBV25-1 and TRBJ2-6): EADIYQTPRYLVIGTGKKITLECSQTMGHDKMYWYQQDPGMELHLIHYSYGVNSTEKGDLSSESTVSRIRTEHFPLTLESARPSHTSQYLCASRGGVGANVLTFGAGSRLTVL.

The gene calls are TRBV18 and TRBJ1-2; D might be TRBD1 (6 bases). CDR3 length: 13 residues. Trimming took off 3 bases at V and 5 bases at J, with 10 bases between the two ends. Germline CDR1 is KGHSH and CDR2 is LQKENI. CDR3 in amino acids: CASSPPDSYGYTF. DNA of the CDR3: TGTGCCAGCTCACCCCCGGACAGTTATGGCTACACCTTC.

V usage is TRBV28 and J usage is TRBJ2-1; TRBD2 aligns across 7 bases. V was clipped by 3 bases and J by 2 bases; unmatched bases: 1. Germline lookup yields CDR1 MDHEN and CDR2 SYDVKM. The length of the CDR3 is 14 residues. DNA for the CDR3: TGTGCCAGCAGTTTGCTAGCGGCCTACAATGAGCAGTTCTTC. Its translation is CASSLLAAYNEQFF.

This clone was detected a few times. The chain has TRBV5-4 and TRBJ1-1; D unresolved. Trimming took off 1 base at V and 1 base at J, with 5 bases between the two ends. The CDR3 loop spans 13 amino acids. From germline, CDR1 is SGHNT and CDR2 YYREEE (reference sequence). CDR3 sequence: CASSLRWNTEAFF. CDR3 DNA sequence: TGTGCCAGCAGCTTGCGGTGGAACACTGAAGCTTTCTTT.

The chain couples TRBV6-1 to TRBJ2-7; 7 bases are shared with TRBD2. From germline, CDR1 is MNHNS and CDR2 SASEGT. Losses at the gene ends were 8 bases for V and 3 bases for J; bases not matched to a gene: 7. This CDR3 is built from 13 residues. CDR3 sequence: CASGEGTLYEQYF. The CDR3 DNA follows: TGTGCCAGCGGGGAGGGCACCCTCTACGAGCAGTACTTC.

This clone was observed a single time. The J gene is TRBJ2-1, the V gene TRBV5-4; perhaps TRBD2 as D (6 bases). The V gene's germline CDR1 is SGHNT and CDR2 YYREEE (reference sequence). This CDR3 is 17 amino acids long. Trimming took off 0 bases at V and 1 base at J, with 14 bases between the two ends. In nucleotides, the CDR3 is TGTGCCAGCAGCTTGGAAGGATATGGGACTTCCTACAATGAGCAGTTCTTC. Translation: CASSLEGYGTSYNEQFF.

The V call is TRBV28, the J call TRBJ1-5, with 8 bases identical to TRBD1. CDR3 size: 15 residues. After removal of 9 bases from V and 2 bases from J, the junction contained 9 bases not matched to a gene. CDR1 is MDHEN, CDR2 SYDVKM, per germline. The CDR3 bases are TGTGCCAGTTACCTGACAGGGGAAGGCAATCAGCCCCAGCATTTT. This codes for CASYLTGEGNQPQHF.

The gene calls are TRBV2 and TRBJ1-2; 8 nucleotides line up with TRBD1. Trimming at V came to 8 bases and at J to 3 bases, leaving 20 bases not matched to a gene. This CDR3 is built from 18 residues. The V gene's germline CDR1 is SNHLY and CDR2 FYNNEI. CDR3 protein: CASVKKAGTGAFDYGYTF. Here the CDR3 DNA reads TGTGCCAGCGTAAAGAAGGCCGGGACAGGAGCTTTCGACTATGGCTACACCTTC.

The gene calls are TRBV4-2 and TRBJ2-7; unclear D gene. Germline V CDR1 and CDR2: LGHNA, YNFKEQ. The CDR3 is 13 residues long. Deletions cut 4 bases from V and 6 bases from J, with 13 bases between. CDR3 region: CASSRQVGGEQYF. The CDR3 bases are TGTGCCAGCAGCCGGCAGGTAGGTGGCGAGCAGTACTTC.

This clone was counted a single time. The V gene is TRBV2, the J gene TRBJ1-2; D is unclear. This CDR3 has 11 amino acids. CDR1 and CDR2 (germline): SNHLY, FYNNEI. Trimming took off 9 bases at V and 4 bases at J, with 9 bases between the two ends. CDR3 sequence: CARWPSYGYTF. CDR3 nucleotides: TGTGCCAGGTGGCCGTCCTATGGCTACACCTTC.

This chain joins TRBV7-9 and TRBJ2-5; TRBD1 aligns across 8 bases. Germline V lookup: CDR1 SEHNR, CDR2 FQNEAQ (reference sequence). This CDR3 contains 12 residues. Losses at the gene ends were 11 bases for V and 2 bases for J; bases not matched to a gene: 4. The CDR3 sequence is CAGNRGQETQYF. Written as DNA, the CDR3 is TGTGCCGGTAACAGGGGGCAAGAGACCCAGTACTTC.

The chain uses TRBV7-6 and TRBJ2-1; 7 bases line up with TRBD2. V trimming: 4 bases; J trimming: 4 bases; junction bases outside the gene matches: 10. CDR3 length: 16 residues. CDR1 is SGHVS and CDR2 is FNYEAQ in the germline V gene. The CDR3 DNA reads as TGTGCCAGCAGCTCACTGGGCGGGGGACCTTACAATGAGCAGTTCTTC. Its translation is CASSSLGGGPYNEQFF.

This chain connects TRBV5-4 to TRBJ2-7; 7 bases map to TRBD2. The length of the CDR3 is 14 residues. Per germline, CDR1 SGHNT and CDR2 YYREEE (reference sequence). The V segment lost 4 bases and the J segment 3 bases; nucleotides outside the gene matches: 7. CDR3 bases: TGTGCCAGCAGCGCAGCGGGATCTAACTACGAGCAGTACTTC. Translated, it gives CASSAAGSNYEQYF.

The chain uses TRBV7-9 and TRBJ2-1, with 7 bases that match TRBD1. J gave up 4 bases and V 0 bases, and 3 bases lay outside the gene matches. Germline V lookup: CDR1 SEHNR, CDR2 FQNEAQ (reference sequence). CDR3 size: 15 residues. CDR3 protein: CASSLAATGYNEQFF. The DNA of the CDR3 is TGTGCCAGCAGCTTAGCCGCGACAGGGTACAATGAGCAGTTCTTC.